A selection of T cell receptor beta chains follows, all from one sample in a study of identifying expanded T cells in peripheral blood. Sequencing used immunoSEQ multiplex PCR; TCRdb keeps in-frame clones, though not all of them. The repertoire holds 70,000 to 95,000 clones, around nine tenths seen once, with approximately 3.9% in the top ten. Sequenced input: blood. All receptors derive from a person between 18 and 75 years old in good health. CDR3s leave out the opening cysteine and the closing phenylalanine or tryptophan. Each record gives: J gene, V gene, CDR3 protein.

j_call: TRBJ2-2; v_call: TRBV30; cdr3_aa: ACQGLAGELF
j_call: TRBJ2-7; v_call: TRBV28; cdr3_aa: ASTGQSGILSYEQY
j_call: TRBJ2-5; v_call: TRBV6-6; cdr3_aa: ASSQNTEGPKTQY
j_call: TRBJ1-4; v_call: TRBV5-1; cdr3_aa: ASSQSTGTGEKLF
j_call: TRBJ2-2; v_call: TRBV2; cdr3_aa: ASRVDRAGELF
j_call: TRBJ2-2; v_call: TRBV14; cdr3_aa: ASSQSSGGRLNTGELF
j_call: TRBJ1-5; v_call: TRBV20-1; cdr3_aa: SARANQPQH
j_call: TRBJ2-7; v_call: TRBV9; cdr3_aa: ASSVNAWESKYEQY
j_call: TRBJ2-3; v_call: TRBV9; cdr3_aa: ASSVGGLDTQY
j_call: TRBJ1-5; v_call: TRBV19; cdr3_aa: ASSMRNSNQPQH
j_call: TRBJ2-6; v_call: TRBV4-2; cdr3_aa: ASSQERGSGANVLT
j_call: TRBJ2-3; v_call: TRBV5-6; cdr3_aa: ASSLVDRATDTQY
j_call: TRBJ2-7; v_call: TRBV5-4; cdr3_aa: ASSGKDGAYEQY
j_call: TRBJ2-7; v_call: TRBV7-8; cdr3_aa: ASSNKNYEQY
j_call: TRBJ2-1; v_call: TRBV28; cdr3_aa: ASSSSGRSLIKSSYNEQF
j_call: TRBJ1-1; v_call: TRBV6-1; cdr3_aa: ASSPQGPTEAF
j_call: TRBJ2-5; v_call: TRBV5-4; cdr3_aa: ASSLAGGSRETQY
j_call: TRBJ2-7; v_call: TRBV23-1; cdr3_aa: ASSQTSVGAEAHYEQY
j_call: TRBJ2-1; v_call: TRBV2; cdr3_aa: ASSDSGSGVYNEQF
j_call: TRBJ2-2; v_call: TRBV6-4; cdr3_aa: ASSDSGGAGGELF
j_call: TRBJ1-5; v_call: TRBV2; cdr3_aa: ASKRQGFDQPQH
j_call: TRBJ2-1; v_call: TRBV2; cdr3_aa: AASGGTRTVDEQF
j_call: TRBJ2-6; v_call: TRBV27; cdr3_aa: ASSFWSGANVLT
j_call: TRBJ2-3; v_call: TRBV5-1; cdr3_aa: ASSFGQGISTDTQY
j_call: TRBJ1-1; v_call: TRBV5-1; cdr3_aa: ASSRAELGTEAF
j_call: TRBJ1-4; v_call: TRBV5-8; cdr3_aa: ASSLGEKLF
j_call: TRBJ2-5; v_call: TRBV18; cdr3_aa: ASSPPMRRETQY
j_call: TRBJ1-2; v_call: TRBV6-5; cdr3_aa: ASSSTGYGYT
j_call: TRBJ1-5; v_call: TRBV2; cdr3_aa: ASSGDSNQPQH
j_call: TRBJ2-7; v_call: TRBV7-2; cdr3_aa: ASSLAGGNEQY
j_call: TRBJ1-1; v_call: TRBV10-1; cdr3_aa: ASSESQGQTEAF
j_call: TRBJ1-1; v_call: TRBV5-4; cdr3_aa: ASSGGQYTEAF
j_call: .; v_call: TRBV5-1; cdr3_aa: ASSLGYEQY
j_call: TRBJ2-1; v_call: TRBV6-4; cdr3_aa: ASSDSKGKGNEQF
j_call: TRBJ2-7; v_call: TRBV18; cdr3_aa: ASSPGGYEQY
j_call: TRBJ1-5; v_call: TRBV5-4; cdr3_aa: ASSLGGSNQPQH
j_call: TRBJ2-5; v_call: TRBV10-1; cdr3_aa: ASSRRTSALETQY
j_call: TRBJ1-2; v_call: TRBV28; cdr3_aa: ASSTSGAEINYGYT
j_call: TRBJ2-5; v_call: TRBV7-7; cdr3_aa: ASRPAGGQETQY
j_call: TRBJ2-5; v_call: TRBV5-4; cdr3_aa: ASSLPGRKETQY
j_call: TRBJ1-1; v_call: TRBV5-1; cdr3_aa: ASSSFRGHTEAF
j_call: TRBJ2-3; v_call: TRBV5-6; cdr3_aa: ASSLGTITDTQY
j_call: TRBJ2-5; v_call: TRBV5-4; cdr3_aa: ASSWGQGGGETQY
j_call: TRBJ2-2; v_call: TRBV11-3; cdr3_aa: ASGHTGELF
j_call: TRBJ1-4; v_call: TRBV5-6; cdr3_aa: ASSSTGMEEKLF
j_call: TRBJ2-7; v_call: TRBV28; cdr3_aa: ASYSEGTTYEQY
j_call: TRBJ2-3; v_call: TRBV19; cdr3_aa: ASSISRGLASDTQY
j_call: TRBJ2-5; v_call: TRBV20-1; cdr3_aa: SARRETQY
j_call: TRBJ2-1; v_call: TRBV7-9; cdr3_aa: ASSPPLSSGFSYNEQF
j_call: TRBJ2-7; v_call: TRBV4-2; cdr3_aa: ASSPTGTGVYEQY
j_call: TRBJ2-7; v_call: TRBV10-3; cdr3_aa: AISENRVSYEQY
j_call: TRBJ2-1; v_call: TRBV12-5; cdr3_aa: ASGLAIGGQSNEQF
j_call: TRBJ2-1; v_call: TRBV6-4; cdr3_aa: ASSASGSPNEQF
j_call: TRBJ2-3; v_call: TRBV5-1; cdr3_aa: ASSLGQITDTQY
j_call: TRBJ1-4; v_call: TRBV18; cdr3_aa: ASSPPRTGNNEKLF
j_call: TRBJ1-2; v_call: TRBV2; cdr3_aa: ASSEGSGTEYGYT
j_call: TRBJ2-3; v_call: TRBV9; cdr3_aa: ASSASGRPTDTQY